One sample yielded the 2 T cell receptor beta chains listed below, sequenced in a study of blood T cell repertoires in COVID-19. Data came from immunoSEQ multiplex PCR; TCRdb stores just in-frame clones and leaves some out. The sample yields under 150,000 clones, roughly 79% seen once. Sequencing was performed on peripheral blood. Receptors were obtained from a man aged 70 or older with active or convalescent COVID-19.

The genes are TRBV28 and TRBJ2-4; TRBD2 aligns across 9 bases. The CDR3 length is 16 residues. CDR1 and CDR2 from the germline V gene are MDHEN and SYDVKM. Trimming removed 5 bases from V and 9 bases from J; junction bases left unmatched: 14. The CDR3 spells CASSVSREGRDGIQYF. CDR3 bases: TGTGCCAGCAGTGTGTCGCGGGAGGGCCGGGACGGCATTCAGTACTTC.

The chain links TRBV6-4 to TRBJ1-3, with D perhaps matching TRBD1 (5 bases). Trimming cost V 6 bases and J 0 bases, with 12 bases left between them. The CDR3 consists of 15 residues. Germline V gene lookup returns CDR1 MRHNA and CDR2 SNTAGT. CDR3 protein: CASRKTASSGNTIYF. The CDR3 DNA reads as TGTGCCAGCAGGAAGACAGCGAGCTCTGGAAACACCATATATTTT.